The T cell receptor (beta chain) under discussion was sequenced for a study of T cells in Graves' hyperthyroidism and ophthalmopathy. Amplified regions were TCR beta CDR3 sequences from RNA transcripts. First-round RT-PCR targeting the TCR CDR3 was performed with the HTBI primer set. Using its own MiXCR run on the multiplex PCR reads, TCRdb lists one record per CDR3 protein. The sample contains under 700,000 distinct CDR3 sequences, around 15% of which appear only once. Trimming removed 10 bases from V and 6 bases from J, with 23 bases in between. There are 15 residues in the CDR3. Germline lookup yields CDR1 MDHEN and CDR2 SYDVKM.

This TCR came from a woman younger than 35 with Graves' hyperthyroidism. The chain joins TRBV28 to TRBJ2-3; D is possibly TRBD2 (6 bases). The sequenced sample consisted of blood. Here the CDR3 DNA reads TGTGCCACCGAACAGGAGGGTTGGGCATACGATACGCAGTATTTT. It specifies CATEQEGWAYDTQYF.